A single count supports the clone carrying this T cell receptor (beta chain). Assay used: immunoSEQ multiplex PCR; TCRdb lists only in-frame clones, some missing. The sample lists 70,000 to 95,000 clones; around 94% were seen once. These data come from a study of OX40 agonist ivuxolimab in advanced cancers. The CDR3 is 16 amino acids. V lost 3 bases and J lost 2, with 11 bases in between. In germline, CDR1 is SNHLY, CDR2 FYNNEI. The chain links TRBV2 to TRBJ2-6; tentatively, D is TRBD1 (6 bases). The sequencing here drew on CD4+ or CD8+ T cells sorted from blood, taken in a trial of the OX40 agonist ivuxolimab. The clonotype originates from an adult with an advanced solid tumor such as melanoma, head and neck, liver or kidney cancer. In nucleotides, the CDR3 is TGTGCCAGCAGTGATGGTCCAGGGGCTGGGGCCAACGTCCTGACTTTC. Translated: CASSDGPGAGANVLTF.